The clone carrying this T cell receptor beta chain was counted ten times or more. Its antigen is unidentified. V gave up 1 base and J gave up 9 bases, with 19 bases separating them. This CDR3 is 15 amino acids long. Per the germline V gene, CDR1 is DFQATT and CDR2 is SNEGSKA (reference sequence). This specimen comes from a study of response to subunit inactivated influenza vaccine. One entry per CDR3 protein results from TCRdb running MiXCR on the RT-PCR reads. Among around 570,000 distinct CDR3 sequences listed, 6% to 9% were seen once. Regarding the study as a whole: Each seasonal flu vaccination may recruit only limited new T cells, authors suggested.

The sequencing here drew on PBMCs from blood, taken about 23 months after vaccination. The TCR sequence derives from a man aged 50 to 75 who received an inactivated influenza vaccine. The chain employs TRBV20-1 and TRBJ2-4, with a possible D match to TRBD2 (5 bases). The CDR3 coding sequence is TGCAGTGCTAGAGGGGAAGGCGGTAAAGGAGGCATTCAGTACTTC. As protein: CSARGEGGKGGIQYF.